This record covers a single TCR beta chain. In its sample, this clone was seen a few times. No antigen is known for it. One base away there is no much larger clone; base qualities are not given. These data originate in a study of OX40 agonist ivuxolimab in advanced cancers. Some background on the complete study: Ivuxolimab, which targeted the costimulatory receptor OX40 (CD134), was an agonistic, fully human IgG2 monoclonal antibody. Intravenous ivuxolimab was administered to patients every 2 weeks at six dose levels: 0.01, 0.1, 0.3, 1.5, 3 and 10 mg/kg. Among the roughly 52 dose-escalation patients, about 20 had hepatocellular carcinoma, 15 or so melanoma, 9 renal cell carcinoma and 9 head and neck cancer. In the dose-escalation cohort, nearly 85% of patients were male, and the mean age was approximately 60 years with a range of roughly 23 to 79. Patients were allowed to have had prior anti-PD-1, anti-PD-L1 or anti-CTLA-4 therapy, and approximately 40% of the dose-escalation patients had been treated with checkpoint inhibitors. Partial responses occurred in three dose-escalation patients, of whom one had hepatocellular carcinoma and two had cutaneous melanoma. The purpose of peripheral TCRbeta sequencing was to test whether ivuxolimab changed TCR sequence diversity and led to clonal T-cell expansion. The monotherapy dose-escalation portion (N of about 50 patients) of the phase I ivuxolimab trial is reported in the paper.

Genomic DNA was isolated from the sorted cells so that the TCRbeta CDR3 region could be sequenced. The immunoSEQ Assay was used to sequence the TCRbeta CDR3 regions. The clones in this table, taken by TCRdb from immuneACCESS, are in-frame only. Not every clone is retained; where verified, under half of the shortfall comes from an unresolved V gene, and the cause of the rest is unknown. The sample profile shows about 72,000 clones; less than 90% of them were found once. The ten largest account for more than 0.85% of the sample. The trial excluded patients who had a history of autoimmune disease or who were on systemic immunosuppression. In every dose cohort, peripheral blood was drawn for TCR sequencing at baseline, cycle 4 day 1, and cycle 7 day 1. The samples were drawn from a first-in-human, open-label, multicenter phase I dose-escalation trial of ivuxolimab. The trial enrolled adults with locally advanced or metastatic head and neck squamous cell, hepatocellular, melanoma or renal cell carcinoma. CD4+ and CD8+ T cells were sorted separately from peripheral blood before TCR sequencing.

Beyond this particular receptor, the publication reports: The antigen specificity of the clonally expanded peripheral T cells was not determined. On average, CD8+ T cells showed more expanded clones than CD4+ T cells after ivuxolimab. At doses of 0.1 to 3.0 mg/kg, clonal expansion of both CD4+ and CD8+ blood T cells was observed from baseline to week 6. In partial responders in the 0.1-3.0 mg/kg groups, normalized peripheral clonal expansion was found to be among the lowest, especially among CD8+ T cells. Low levels of normalized T-cell clonal expansion were also seen in some patients who did not respond.

This receptor was taken from an adult with an advanced solid tumor such as melanoma, head and neck, liver or kidney cancer. The sequencing used CD4+ or CD8+ T cells sorted from blood, collected in a trial of the OX40 agonist ivuxolimab.

The sequenced DNA is TGTGCCAGTACTGTAGCGGTCAGCACAGATACGCAGTATTTT. Translated, this is CASTVAVSTDTQYF. The chain is encoded by TRBV19 joined to TRBJ2-3, with TRBD2 as a weak D call on 6 bases. Including the terminal cysteine and phenylalanine, the CDR3 comprises 14 residues. Only the CDR3 part of the read is kept: 42 bases, read in frame from the first base. The V and J ends are trimmed by 7 bases and 0 bases, leaving 11 bases between them. The germline V gene (reference sequence) specifies LNHDA as CDR1 and SQIVND as CDR2.